The TCR beta chain described here comes from a study of Graves' ophthalmopathy and Graves' hyperthyroidism. Study overall: The authors collected peripheral blood at initial diagnosis, before any treatment. Study-wide findings and caveats: Most expanded clonotypes from thyroid (those above 0.001 frequency) were also found in blood.

This clonotype came up many times. The antigen is unknown. PBMCs came from 8.5 to 10 ml of fresh peripheral blood. Using RNA transcripts, the TCR beta CDR3 regions were amplified. First-round RT-PCR with HTBI primers preceded a second-round multiplex PCR. TCRdb reprocessed the multiplex PCR reads with MiXCR, giving one entry per CDR3 protein. This table holds 220,000 or so distinct CDR3 sequences, 20% to 25% found once. V was cut by 6 bases and J by 4 bases, with 15 bases left in between. This CDR3 region has 14 residues. Sequenced material: peripheral blood. The sequence derives from a woman aged 45-59 years with Graves' ophthalmopathy. The V and J genes are TRBV12-3 or TRBV12-4 and TRBJ2-5; the D gene is possibly TRBD1 (6 bases). The CDR3 nucleotides read TGTGCCAGCAGCCCGGACGGGGACATAGAGACCCAGTACTTC. Translated, it gives CASSPDGDIETQYF.